This T cell receptor (beta chain) was sequenced for a study of shared clonotypes between healthy human individuals (TCRdb year 2020). About the study as a whole: The cohort comprised a couple of women and a few men aged 18 to 49 years. Different laboratories and diverse techniques were used to prepare libraries and sequence TCR repertoires, to increase sequencing depth and limit assay-specific biases. Per donor, three plates each were used for CD4 naive and CD4 memory, two for CD8 naive, and one for CD8 memory. To estimate repertoire size and how much clonotypes are shared between individuals, the study performed deep sequencing of blood TCR repertoires from roughly five healthy adults. Leukapheresis yielded between about 0.94 and 8.9 billion PBMCs per donor. General conclusions and limits of the study: Roughly 5% of naive CD4, more than 3% of naive CD8, approximately 2.2% of memory CD4, and 0.4% of memory CD8 clonotypes were shared across a few donors. Naive subsets generally had larger estimated clonotype richness than memory subsets did. Incomplete sequencing was indicated by rarefaction of sorted-subset datasets, despite the large sequencing depth. Compared with non-shared clonotypes, the clonotypes found in all four sorted-subset donors had higher generation probabilities. Because the study included a small number of donors, the genetic and exposure-history diversity represented was limited. Based on pairwise subsampling, the degree of clonotype sharing among donors was expected to be affected by sequencing depth. Sampling was restricted to blood, and TCR repertoires in tissues likely differ from the TCR repertoires found in blood.

The donors were healthy, HIV-negative adults with no recently reported acute infections or vaccinations. Every donor was a Caucasian adult residing in Nashville, Tennessee, USA. CD4+ T cells were enriched by magnetic negative selection; naive cells were then positively selected on CD45RA, and the negative fraction formed the memory subset. Blood was obtained by leukapheresis, after which PBMCs were separated by Ficoll-Histopaque density gradient centrifugation and cryopreserved in liquid nitrogen vapor phase. Analytical flow cytometry was used to check the purity and quantity of every magnetically sorted T cell population. From each sorted fraction, genomic DNA was isolated and quantified by UV absorbance on a Nanodrop 2000c. TCR CDR3 regions were amplified from genomic DNA by multiplex PCR using the deep immunoSEQ assay. Genomic DNA extracted from each cell subset was distributed evenly over all wells of several immunoSEQ 96-well plates, and each plate served as one replicate. For sorted subsets, about 200 ng genomic DNA, equal to about 30,000 T cell genomes, was loaded into each replicate PCR. Purified libraries were quantified with a Qubit 3.0 fluorometer, sized on a Bioanalyzer 2100, and re-quantified with the KAPA Library Quantification kit. Every immunoSEQ 96-well plate was sequenced on a separate single-read 150-cycle Illumina NextSeq 550 flow cell. Per the authors' processing: The immunoSEQ output contained only junctional sequences without quality scores, so filtering could not match that applied to full-length reads. Sequences were annotated with PyIR, a Python wrapper for IgBLAST v1.9, and V/J genes and CDR3 were assigned using IMGT germline references. Reads were removed for weak V/J assignments (E-value above 1e-6), missing CDR3, stop codons, out-of-frame junctions, or ambiguous translated residues. V3J clonotypes were defined as sequences sharing an identical inferred V gene, J gene, and CDR3 amino acid sequence. Percentage overlap between repertoires was calculated by dividing the number of shared unique clonotypes by the size of the smaller repertoire. Richness of each repertoire was evaluated using RTK rarefaction, the Chao1 estimator, and Recon v2.1 estimates of unobserved clonotypes. For all TCRbeta clonotypes obtained by the gDNA method from four donors, generation probabilities were computed with OLGA. Imported from immuneACCESS, the table was reduced by TCRdb to in-frame sequences with V and J called. These copies leave out some clones; in studies compared against another copy, an unresolved V gene accounts for under half, and the cause of the remainder is not known. D and trimming were read from the DNA, whereas the V and J calls and clone size are those reported in that table. This sample is represented by 550,000 to 850,000 clones; just under 75% of them were singletons. The top ten hold under 2% of the sample.

V is pared back by 4 bases and J by 3 bases, with 15 bases lying between the germline termini. Inclusive of the bounding cysteine and phenylalanine, the CDR3 is 15 residues long. Only CDR3 DNA remains: 45 bases, in frame from the first base. Taken from the germline V gene, the CDR1 and CDR2 loops are MNHEY and SVGAGI. With regard to this clone: The antigen it recognizes is unknown. Base qualities are missing; no much larger clone stands one base away.

The TCR comes from a woman under 40 in good health. The sample taken for sequencing was memory CD4+ T cells sorted from blood. Explained via the paper, the cell subset or site label denotes: CD45RA-negative fraction. The chain is made from TRBV6-5 and TRBJ1-1, with a tentative D gene TRBD1 over 5 matching bases. The CDR3 reads as follows: CASSFRGTRDTEAFF. The DNA sequence is TGTGCCAGCAGTTTTCGAGGGACCCGCGACACTGAAGCTTTCTTT.